This record covers a single T cell receptor (beta chain). Which antigen it targets is not known. Per-base quality was not reported, and no clone a single base away is much larger than it. The donors belonged to the validation cohort of about 110 subjects, which was separate from the approximately 700-subject first cohort. These data come from a study of cytomegalovirus exposure and HLA in healthy donors (dated by TCRdb to 2016 to 2017). In the study overall: According to a later analysis, one platform produced both the roughly 110 validation repertoires and the approximately 660 repertoires of the first cohort. The aim of the study was to test whether cataloging public T cell receptors could identify signatures of past pathogen exposure. A separate validation cohort of 100 to 150 different subjects was used in addition to the approximately 700-subject first cohort. High-throughput TCR immunosequencing, statistical association of individual TCRs with disease status, and machine learning were combined to predict cytomegalovirus infection status. On the study overall, not on this receptor specifically: All 120 or so repertoires were used to score co-occurrence in the validation cohort in a later analysis, because that analysis had no HLA typing for the cohort. In a later analysis, TCRs clustered in the first cohort were found to also tend to co-occur in the 120 validation repertoires, with 90% to 95% of cluster scores above 0. A total of around 150 TCR beta chains were listed by the study as associated with cytomegalovirus. The classifier was reported to diagnose cytomegalovirus status with high specificity and sensitivity in both the original and validation cohorts. In vitro tests confirmed that three of the cytomegalovirus-associated TCR beta chains recognize cytomegalovirus antigens. Most TCR sequences were seen in very few donors, while some public TCRs were found in many individuals. According to the authors, the approach could potentially be generalized to other disease states and immunological phenotypes.

Library method: the immunoSEQ multiplex PCR assay. Per the source publication's procedure: To diagnose cytomegalovirus status from the catalog of TCR beta chain sequences, a statistical classification framework was built. TCRdb carries this immuneACCESS record with in-frame sequences only. Its versions omit some clonotypes, under half of them owing to an unresolved V gene in the studies checked, with the rest unexplained. The DNA was the basis for D and trimming; V, J and clone size are from that table. The sample yields 120,000 to 150,000 clones; almost 85% were counted once. The ten most abundant clones make up roughly 1.4% of the sample. The CDR3 starts with the cysteine, ends with the phenylalanine, and has 14 residues. The read is trimmed to its CDR3 DNA, 42 bases read in frame from base 1. From a lookup of the germline V gene (reference sequence), CDR1 and CDR2 are MNHNY and SVGAGI. V is trimmed back by 6 bases and J by 6 bases, and the junction contains 9 bases that no gene match accounts for.

The clonotype comes from a woman aged 25 to 39 in good health and CMV-seronegative. Sequencing was carried out using PBMCs. The receptor chain draws on TRBV6-6 and TRBJ2-3, with 7 bases in between that match TRBD1. The CDR3 amino acid sequence is: CASRTRQGVDTQYF. The sequence in DNA is TGTGCCAGCAGAACGAGACAGGGAGTGGATACGCAGTATTTT.